A single sample gave rise to the 8 T cell receptor beta chains below, sequenced in a study of shared clonotypes between healthy human individuals. TCRdb keeps only in-frame clones here, not all; method: immunoSEQ multiplex PCR. The sample lists about 800,000 clones; about 96% were seen once. CD8 cells regarded as naive lacked CD45RO, were positively chosen for CCR7, and omitted terminally differentiated effector memory CD45RA+ cells. What was sequenced was naive CD8+ T cells sorted from blood. All receptors derive from a man aged 30 to 39 in good health.

A remark on this clone: Mismatch with germline at one junction end may stem from a read error. Other DNA sequences within the sample encode an identical CDR3. The chain carries TRBV11-2 and TRBJ1-1; TRBD1 is a possible D gene (6 bases). The CDR3 spans 15 residues. The germline CDR1 and CDR2 sequences are SGHAT and FQNNGV. The CDR3 loop reads CASSLAGQLDTEAFF. The CDR3 nucleotides are TGTGCCAGCAGCTTAGCTGGACAGTTGGACACTGAAGCCTTCTTT.

This chain uses TRBV5-5 with TRBJ1-4; 7 bases agree with TRBD1. CDR3 length equals 15 residues. Germline lookup yields CDR1 SGHKS and CDR2 YYEKEE (reference sequence). The junction had 6 bases not matched to a gene; V was cut back by 5 bases and J by 2 bases. DNA for the CDR3: TGTGCCAGCAGTCCCCGACAGGGTACTAATGAAAAACTGTTTTTT. This gives the protein CASSPRQGTNEKLFF.

The chain couples TRBV7-6 to TRBJ2-1; 7 bases align to TRBD2. The CDR3 totals 18 residues. Per germline, CDR1 SGHVS and CDR2 FNYEAQ. V dropped 4 bases and J dropped 4; count of bases not matched to a gene: 16. The CDR3 loop reads CASSSFYSKGSGYNEQFF. The CDR3 nucleotides read TGTGCCAGCAGCTCATTTTACTCCAAGGGTAGCGGGTACAATGAGCAGTTCTTC. Looking up the rest from reference TRBV7-6 and TRBJ2-1 gives the full variable domain: GAGVSQSPRYKVTKRGQDVALRCDPISGHVSLYWYRQALGQGPEFLTYFNYEAQQDKSGLPNDRFSAERPEGSISTLTIQRTEQRDSAMYRCASSSFYSKGSGYNEQFFGPGTRLTVL.

This chain uses TRBV5-4 with TRBJ2-7; TRBD2 matches at 10 bases. V was pared by 2 bases and J by 5 bases, with 7 bases of the junction left unmatched. The CDR3 contains 15 residues. CDR1 SGHNT and CDR2 YYREEE come from the germline V gene (reference sequence). CDR3 residues: CASSFGAGGPNEQYF. The CDR3 nucleotides read TGTGCCAGCAGCTTCGGAGCGGGAGGGCCAAACGAGCAGTACTTC.

The chain has TRBV7-8 and TRBJ2-3, with TRBD1 as a possible D gene (5 bases). Germline V gives CDR1 SGHVS, CDR2 FQNEAQ. With 4 bases removed from V and 10 bases from J, the gap between germline ends came to 18 bases. The CDR3 has 14 residues. CDR3: CASSSRQKVSSQYF. Written as DNA, the CDR3 is TGTGCCAGCAGCTCGAGACAGAAGGTTTCCTCGCAGTATTTT. The variable domain in full, with the rest retrieved from reference TRBV7-8 and TRBJ2-3, is GAGVSQSPRYKVAKRGQDVALRCDPISGHVSLFWYQQALGQGPEFLTYFQNEAQLDKSGLPSDRFFAERPEGSVSTLKIQRTQQEDSAVYLCASSSRQKVSSQYFGPGTRLTVL.

The chain is built from TRBV7-8 and TRBJ2-1, with unresolved D. V dropped 1 base and J dropped 8 bases, with 6 bases sitting between them. Germline-derived CDR1 and CDR2 are SGHVS and FQNEAQ. This CDR3 has 12 amino acids. CDR3 region: CASSLGYDEQFF. The CDR3 nucleotides are TGTGCCAGCAGCTTAGGCTATGATGAGCAGTTCTTC.

On this clone itself: The sample has other DNA sequences that encode this CDR3 too. The chain combines TRBV7-6 with TRBJ1-2, with 9 bases that match TRBD1. CDR1 is SGHVS and CDR2 is FNYEAQ in the germline V gene. This CDR3 is 14 amino acids long. The V and J ends lost 5 bases and 8 bases, in that order; junction bases with no gene match: 9. CDR3 sequence reads: CASSLDRGGRGYTF. As DNA, the CDR3 is TGTGCCAGCAGCCTCGACAGGGGGGGTCGGGGCTACACCTTC.

CDR3 in DNA: TGTGCCAGCAGTTACTCGAAAGCGGGAGGGACATACGAGCAGTACTTC. It specifies CASSYSKAGGTYEQYF. J is TRBJ2-7 and V is TRBV6-5; TRBD2 matches 10 bases. The CDR3 loop spans 16 amino acids. Germline CDR1 MNHEY, CDR2 SVGAGI. The trim removed 0 bases at V and 4 bases at J, leaving 6 bases unmatched.